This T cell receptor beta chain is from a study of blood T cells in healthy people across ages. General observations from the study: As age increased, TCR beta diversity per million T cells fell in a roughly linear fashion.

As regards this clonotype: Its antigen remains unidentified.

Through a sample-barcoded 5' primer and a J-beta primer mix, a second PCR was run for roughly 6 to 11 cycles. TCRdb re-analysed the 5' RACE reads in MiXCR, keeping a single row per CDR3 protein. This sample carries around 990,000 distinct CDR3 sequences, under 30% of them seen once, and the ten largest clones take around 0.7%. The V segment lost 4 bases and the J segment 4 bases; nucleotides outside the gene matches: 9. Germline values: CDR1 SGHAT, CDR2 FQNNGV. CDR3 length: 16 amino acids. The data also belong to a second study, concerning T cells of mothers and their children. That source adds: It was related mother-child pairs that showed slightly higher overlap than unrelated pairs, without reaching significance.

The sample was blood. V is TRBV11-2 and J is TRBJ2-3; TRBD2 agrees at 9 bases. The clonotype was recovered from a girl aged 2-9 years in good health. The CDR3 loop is CASSCPSGVDPDTQYF. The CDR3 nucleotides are TGTGCCAGCAGCTGTCCTAGCGGGGTCGACCCAGATACGCAGTATTTT. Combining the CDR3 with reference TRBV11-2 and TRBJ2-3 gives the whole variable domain EAGVAQSPRYKIIEKRQSVAFWCNPISGHATLYWYQQILGQGPKLLIQFQNNGVVDDSQLPKDRFSAERLKGVDSTLKIQPAKLEDSAVYLCASSCPSGVDPDTQYFGPGTRLTVL.